This T cell receptor beta chain was recorded in a study of blood T cell repertoires in COVID-19. At the level of the study: T cells, B-cell-depleted T cells, or PBMCs provided the cDNA or gDNA that served as material.

The method was immunoSEQ multiplex PCR; TCRdb's version includes in-frame clones alone and lacks a portion of them. This table has 250,000 to 350,000 clones, 90% appearing once. Sequencing used PBMCs or T cells enriched from blood (not recorded which). The sequence was collected from a woman aged 18-35 years with acute COVID-19.

CDR3 sequence: CASSLESRHSYNEQFF. Written as DNA, the CDR3 is TGTGCCAGCAGCTTGGAAAGCAGGCATTCCTACAATGAGCAGTTCTTC. The chain uses TRBV5-7 and TRBJ2-1; D remains unclear. TRBV5-7 is classed as an ORF, of uncertain function. V shed 0 bases and J shed 1 base, with 11 bases lying between them. The CDR3 has 16 residues.